This is a list of T cell receptor beta chains from one sample in a study of blood T cell repertoires in COVID-19. The repertoire was sequenced with immunoSEQ multiplex PCR; TCRdb's copy has only in-frame clones and lacks some. Altogether about 240,000 clones are present, approximately 78% being singletons, with the ten largest covering around 12%. The sequenced material came from peripheral blood. These receptors came from a woman aged 60-75 years with active or convalescent COVID-19. The CDR3 runs from the conserved cysteine through the conserved F or W. Fields, in order: clone size, J gene, D gene, V gene, CDR3 protein, CDR3 DNA. D genes are given only for firm matches. Expanded clones get a size class; other rows say once, few or many, or leave the size out.

>NA|TRBJ2-3|NA|TRBV2
CASSSQGSSGTDTQYF
TGTGCCAGCAGCTCCCAGGGGTCTAGTGGCACAGATACGCAGTATTTT
>once|TRBJ2-2|TRBD2|TRBV7-2
CASSLQAGSNTGELFF
TGTGCCAGCAGCTTACAAGCGGGGTCGAACACCGGGGAGCTGTTTTTT
>NA|TRBJ2-7|TRBD1|TRBV5-5
CASSRTGTVYEQYF
TGTGCCAGCAGCCGTACCGGGACAGTCTACGAGCAGTACTTC
>NA|TRBJ1-1|NA|TRBV30
CAWSADRLVTFF
TGTGCCTGGAGTGCCGACAGGTTAGTGACTTTCTTT
>NA|TRBJ2-1|TRBD2|TRBV3-1/TRBV3-2
CASSQGAGAYNEQFF
TGTGCCAGCAGCCAAGGGGCGGGGGCCTACAATGAGCAGTTCTTC
>NA|TRBJ1-1|NA|TRBV6-5
CASKQGYWGNTEAFF
TGTGCCAGCAAACAGGGCTATTGGGGGAACACTGAAGCTTTCTTT
>NA|TRBJ2-3|NA|TRBV11-2
CASSPLGTSPVTDTQYF
TGTGCCAGCAGCCCCCTCGGCACTAGCCCGGTCACAGATACGCAGTATTTT
>once|TRBJ2-3|TRBD1|TRBV10-3
CAISPGQGAGTQYF
TGTGCCATCAGTCCGGGACAGGGGGCAGGTACGCAGTATTTT
>NA|TRBJ2-3|NA|TRBV18
CASSPLSGGRTDTQYF
TGTGCCAGCTCACCATTGTCCGGGGGACGGACAGATACGCAGTATTTT
>NA|TRBJ1-2|TRBD1|TRBV28
CASSLSLPGTGVSHGYTF
TGTGCCAGCAGTTTATCCCTCCCCGGGACAGGGGTTAGTCATGGCTACACCTTC
>few|TRBJ1-1|NA|TRBV10-3
CATLVNTEAFF
TGTGCCACCCTTGTGAACACTGAAGCTTTCTTT
>NA|TRBJ2-7|TRBD2|TRBV6-6
CASSYGLAGGYEQYF
TGTGCCAGCAGTTACGGACTAGCGGGGGGATACGAGCAGTACTTC
>NA|TRBJ1-6|NA|TRBV7-2
CASSLVGGSYNSPLHF
TGTGCCAGCAGCTTAGTGGGGGGCTCCTATAATTCACCCCTCCACTTT
>NA|TRBJ1-3|NA|TRBV30
CAWSTVSTIYF
TGTGCCTGGAGTACGGTGAGCACCATATATTTT
>NA|TRBJ1-5|TRBD1|TRBV6-5
CASTYATGGNQPQHF
TGTGCCAGCACCTACGCGACAGGGGGCAATCAGCCCCAGCATTTT
>NA|TRBJ1-3|NA|TRBV3-1/TRBV3-2
CASSQARTATGNTIYF
TGTGCCAGCAGCCAAGCGAGGACAGCGACTGGAAACACCATATATTTT
>once|TRBJ1-1|NA|TRBV7-6
CASSLTLSPAEGHTEAFF
TGTGCCAGCAGCCTTACCTTGTCCCCGGCGGAGGGCCACACTGAAGCTTTCTTT
>few|TRBJ1-5|TRBD1|TRBV5-1
CASSLATDRGVYSNQPQHF
TGCGCCAGCAGCTTGGCTACCGACAGGGGCGTCTATAGCAATCAGCCCCAGCATTTT
>few|TRBJ1-2|TRBD1|TRBV4-1
CASSQVHGTAGYTF
TGCGCCAGCAGCCAAGTACACGGGACAGCGGGCTACACCTTC
>NA|TRBJ1-2|TRBD1|TRBV27
CASGGQGAIGYTF
TGTGCCAGCGGGGGACAGGGGGCGATCGGCTACACCTTC
>NA|TRBJ1-4|NA|TRBV29-1
CSVPGAEEEKLFF
TGCAGCGTGCCAGGGGCCGAGGAGGAAAAACTGTTTTTT
>NA|TRBJ1-4|NA|TRBV16
CASSLRGADEKLFF
TGTGCCAGCAGCCTCAGGGGCGCCGATGAAAAACTGTTTTTT
>NA|TRBJ2-4|TRBD1|TRBV6-6
CASIDRDPLAKNIQYF
TGTGCCAGCATCGACAGGGACCCTCTAGCCAAAAACATTCAGTACTTC
>NA|TRBJ2-3|TRBD2|TRBV18
CASSIRGDYTDTQYF
TGTGCCAGCTCAATCCGGGGGGATTACACAGATACGCAGTATTTT
>NA|TRBJ1-2|NA|TRBV4-1
CASSLPGQEEGYTF
TGCGCCAGCAGCCTCCCTGGACAAGAAGAAGGCTACACCTTC
>NA|TRBJ1-1|NA|TRBV7-2
CASSLVSLRQEAFF
TGTGCCAGCAGCTTAGTTTCCCTTAGACAGGAAGCTTTCTTT
>NA|TRBJ2-2|NA|TRBV7-9
CASSLGHSNTGELFF
TGTGCCAGCAGCCTTGGGCACTCGAACACCGGGGAGCTGTTTTTT
>NA|TRBJ2-5|TRBD2|TRBV9
CASSVLAGGAGGTQYF
TGTGCCAGCAGCGTCCTAGCGGGGGGCGCCGGGGGGACCCAGTACTTC
>NA|TRBJ2-7|TRBD1|TRBV27
CASGQGVYEQYF
TGTGCCAGCGGGCAGGGGGTATACGAGCAGTACTTC
>NA|TRBJ1-2|TRBD1|TRBV19
CASRGDRAYGYTF
TGTGCCAGTAGAGGGGACAGGGCTTATGGCTACACCTTC
>few|TRBJ2-1|NA|TRBV27
CASSLRLVGGPHNEQFF
TGTGCCAGCAGTTTACGGTTAGTAGGGGGACCCCACAATGAGCAGTTCTTC
>NA|TRBJ1-5|TRBD1|TRBV7-6
CASSLGGGGQGNQPQHF
TGTGCCAGCAGCTTAGGGGGCGGGGGACAGGGCAATCAGCCCCAGCATTTT
>once|TRBJ1-2|TRBD1|TRBV18
CASRGQGGYGYTF
TGTGCCAGCCGGGGACAGGGCGGCTATGGCTACACCTTC
>once|TRBJ2-3|TRBD2|TRBV12-3/TRBV12-4
CASSLRGSDTQYF
TGTGCCAGCAGTTTGCGGGGGTCAGATACGCAGTATTTT
>NA|TRBJ1-4|TRBD1|TRBV6-1
CASSAEGQLTNEKLFF
TGTGCCAGCAGTGCCGAGGGACAGTTGACTAATGAAAAACTGTTTTTT
>NA|TRBJ2-1|NA|TRBV7-2
CASSLGAPVGSYNEQFF
TGTGCCAGCAGCTTAGGTGCTCCTGTCGGCTCCTACAATGAGCAGTTCTTC
>NA|TRBJ2-2|NA|TRBV6-2/TRBV6-3
CASSFRDTGELFF
TGTGCCAGCAGTTTCCGGGACACCGGGGAGCTGTTTTTT
>NA|TRBJ2-3|NA|TRBV19
CASSMASVGVGTQAQYF
TGTGCCAGTAGTATGGCATCCGTGGGGGTAGGGACTCAAGCGCAGTATTTT
>few|TRBJ1-2|NA|TRBV3-1/TRBV3-2
CASSQAGRGDGYTF
TGTGCCAGCAGCCAAGCAGGGAGGGGGGATGGCTACACCTTC
>many|TRBJ1-1|NA|TRBV5-1
CASSVDTNTEAFF
TGCGCCAGCAGCGTCGACACGAACACTGAAGCTTTCTTT
>NA|TRBJ1-1|TRBD1|TRBV6-1
CASSEIFPGQGTRGAFF
TGTGCCAGCAGTGAAATCTTCCCGGGACAGGGGACCCGAGGGGCTTTCTTT
>NA|TRBJ1-6|NA|TRBV3-1/TRBV3-2
CASSRSSGNNSPLHF
TGTGCCAGCAGCCGGTCCTCAGGGAATAATTCACCCCTCCACTTT
>once|TRBJ2-1|NA|TRBV5-1
CASSWRPLINEQFF
TGCGCCAGCAGCTGGAGGCCCCTTATAAATGAGCAGTTCTTC
>NA|TRBJ2-2|NA|TRBV5-1
CASSLGTSTGELFF
TGCGCCAGCAGCTTGGGTACAAGCACCGGGGAGCTGTTTTTT
>NA|TRBJ1-6|NA|TRBV27
CASSSPSFNSPLHF
TGTGCCAGCAGTTCCCCCTCTTTTAATTCACCCCTCCACTTT
>NA|TRBJ1-1|TRBD1|TRBV2
CASRDRQGDTEAFF
TGTGCCAGCAGGGATAGACAGGGGGACACTGAAGCTTTCTTT
>NA|TRBJ2-5|NA|TRBV27
CASSLVGGGRETQYF
TGTGCCAGCAGTTTGGTGGGGGGGGGCCGGGAGACCCAGTACTTC
>NA|TRBJ2-6|TRBD1|TRBV7-8
CASSTGAGGANVLTF
TGTGCCAGCAGTACAGGGGCAGGGGGGGCCAACGTCCTGACTTTC
>many|TRBJ1-3|NA|TRBV19
CASSIRVVPGQSGAPRYF
TGTGCCAGTAGTATAAGGGTTGTTCCGGGACAAAGCGGGGCGCCTCGATATTTT
>NA|TRBJ1-1|NA|TRBV3-1/TRBV3-2
CASSQESLGNTEAFF
TGTGCCAGCAGCCAAGAATCACTAGGGAACACTGAAGCTTTCTTT
>NA|TRBJ2-3|NA|TRBV6-6
CASSYDSGTDTQYF
TGTGCCAGCAGTTACGACAGTGGCACAGATACGCAGTATTTT
>NA|TRBJ1-1|TRBD1|TRBV18
CASSRGQGLDTEAFF
TGTGCCAGCTCACGCGGACAGGGTTTGGACACTGAAGCTTTCTTT
>NA|TRBJ1-1|NA|TRBV9
CASSPFSGSEAFF
TGTGCCAGCAGCCCCTTTTCGGGGAGTGAAGCTTTCTTT